This TCR beta chain is from a study of blood T cell repertoires in COVID-19. This CDR3 spans 15 amino acids. J gave up 3 bases and V 6 bases, and 7 bases lay outside the gene matches. Germline-derived CDR1 and CDR2 are MNHEY and SMNVEV (reference sequence). Sequencing was performed with immunoSEQ multiplex PCR; in TCRdb, only in-frame clones are kept and a portion is missing. The sample has about 480,000 clones, 88% seen once. V is TRBV27 and J is TRBJ2-2, with 7 bases identical to TRBD2. Material for sequencing was PBMCs or T cells enriched from blood (not recorded which). The TCR sequence derives from a woman in her thirties or forties who had recovered from COVID-19. Written as DNA, the CDR3 is TGTGCCAGCAGAAGGAGAAGCGGGGACACCGGGGAGCTGTTTTTT. Translated, it gives CASRRRSGDTGELFF.